Below, 3 T cell receptor beta chains from the same sample are listed, as sequenced in a study of blood T cell repertoires in COVID-19. Measured with immunoSEQ multiplex PCR; TCRdb has only the in-frame clones, and not every one. The sample consists of approximately 80,000 clones, around four fifths of them appearing once. Sequencing was performed on peripheral blood. These receptors originate from a human donor in a cohort sampled during active COVID-19.

This chain connects TRBV5-1 to TRBJ2-1; D may be TRBD1 (5 bases). The CDR3 is 14 amino acids. Germline CDR1 reads SGHRS; CDR2 reads YFSETQ. Trimming shortened V by 0 bases and J by 4 bases, and 8 bases separated the two germline ends. CDR3 nucleotide sequence: TGCGCCAGCAGCTTGGGACAGCCATACAATGAGCAGTTCTTC. Residues: CASSLGQPYNEQFF. The full variable domain, its missing parts supplied by reference TRBV5-1 and TRBJ2-1, is KAGVTQTPRYLIKTRGQQVTLSCSPISGHRSVSWYQQTPGQGLQFLFEYFSETQRNKGNFPGRFSGRQFSNSRSEMNVSTLELGDSALYLCASSLGQPYNEQFFGPGTRLTVL.

Only one count was recorded for this clone. The chain combines TRBV10-3 with TRBJ2-1; 13 bases agree with TRBD2. The CDR3 has 14 residues. Per the germline V gene, CDR1 is ENHRY and CDR2 is SYGVKD. V was pared by 5 bases and J by 7 bases, with 2 bases of the junction left unmatched. CDR3 DNA sequence: TGTGCCATCAGTACTAGCGGGGGGGCAAATGAGCAGTTCTTC. Translated: CAISTSGGANEQFF.

The chain uses TRBV6-5 and TRBJ2-5, with TRBD2 matching 10 bases. The CDR3 is 15 residues long. The germline CDR1 and CDR2 sequences are MNHEY and SVGAGI. Unmatched junction bases numbered 4, after V lost 2 bases and J lost 4 bases. The CDR3: CASSYKRGGRETQYF. The CDR3 DNA is TGTGCCAGCAGTTACAAGCGGGGGGGCCGAGAGACCCAGTACTTC.